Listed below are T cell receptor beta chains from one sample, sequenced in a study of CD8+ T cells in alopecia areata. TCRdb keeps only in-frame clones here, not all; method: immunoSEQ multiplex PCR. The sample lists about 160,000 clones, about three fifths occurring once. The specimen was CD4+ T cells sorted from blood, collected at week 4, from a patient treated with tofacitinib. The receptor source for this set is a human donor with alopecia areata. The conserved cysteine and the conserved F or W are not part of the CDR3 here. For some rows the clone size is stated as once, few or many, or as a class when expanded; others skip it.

cdr3_aa: AWSVQLRDGYT; j_call: TRBJ1-2; v_call: TRBV30; clone_size: NA
cdr3_aa: SQYRDRGTEAF; j_call: TRBJ1-1; v_call: TRBV29-1; clone_size: few
cdr3_aa: STGGEETQY; j_call: TRBJ2-5; v_call: TRBV29-1; clone_size: once
cdr3_aa: ASSKTGGTTYNEQF; j_call: TRBJ2-1; v_call: TRBV2; clone_size: NA
cdr3_aa: ATISGVSYEQY; j_call: TRBJ2-7; v_call: TRBV6-5; clone_size: once
cdr3_aa: ATSRDSYNEQF; j_call: TRBJ2-1; v_call: TRBV15; clone_size: NA
cdr3_aa: ASSPRLDQETQY; j_call: TRBJ2-5; v_call: TRBV18; clone_size: few
cdr3_aa: AWSGQPNQPQH; j_call: TRBJ1-5; v_call: TRBV30; clone_size: NA
cdr3_aa: ASSVGTDTQY; j_call: TRBJ2-3; v_call: TRBV25-1; clone_size: NA
cdr3_aa: ASSLAGGEQY; j_call: TRBJ2-7; v_call: TRBV5-8; clone_size: once
cdr3_aa: ASSLEGQPLGRVF; j_call: TRBJ1-4; v_call: TRBV5-1; clone_size: NA
cdr3_aa: ASSRDRSSYNSPLH; j_call: TRBJ1-6; v_call: TRBV27; clone_size: NA
cdr3_aa: AWSLGQPPYEQY; j_call: TRBJ2-7; v_call: TRBV30; clone_size: NA
cdr3_aa: ASSTMDSEKLF; j_call: TRBJ1-4; v_call: TRBV7-2; clone_size: NA
cdr3_aa: ASSSTGEGNTIY; j_call: TRBJ1-3; v_call: TRBV2; clone_size: NA
cdr3_aa: SVEGGGFEQY; j_call: TRBJ2-7; v_call: TRBV29-1; clone_size: once
cdr3_aa: ASSSRLGDTQY; j_call: TRBJ2-3; v_call: TRBV2; clone_size: few
cdr3_aa: ASSQSYEQGRVNQPQH; j_call: TRBJ1-5; v_call: TRBV23-1; clone_size: NA
cdr3_aa: ASTERTPNSPLH; j_call: TRBJ1-6; v_call: TRBV6-5; clone_size: few
cdr3_aa: ATSRGGIQPQH; j_call: TRBJ1-5; v_call: TRBV15; clone_size: NA
cdr3_aa: SAYDSGGGEANEQF; j_call: TRBJ2-1; v_call: TRBV29-1; clone_size: NA
cdr3_aa: ASSPEGQPYNEQF; j_call: TRBJ2-1; v_call: TRBV19; clone_size: few
cdr3_aa: ASSRDTEAF; j_call: TRBJ1-1; v_call: TRBV6-5; clone_size: NA
cdr3_aa: ASSPRLAGEETQY; j_call: TRBJ2-5; v_call: TRBV9; clone_size: NA
cdr3_aa: ASSQGWASENEQF; j_call: TRBJ2-1; v_call: TRBV4-3; clone_size: medium-sized
cdr3_aa: AWSLTGVGEQY; j_call: TRBJ2-7; v_call: TRBV30; clone_size: NA
cdr3_aa: ASSLVQGNYT; j_call: TRBJ1-2; v_call: TRBV5-1; clone_size: NA
cdr3_aa: ASSPWDRIRYT; j_call: TRBJ1-2; v_call: TRBV27; clone_size: NA
cdr3_aa: AWSRDRDSPLH; j_call: TRBJ1-6; v_call: TRBV30; clone_size: NA
cdr3_aa: ASSYSWGTNEKLF; j_call: TRBJ1-4; v_call: TRBV6-1; clone_size: few
cdr3_aa: AWSIWRDEQF; j_call: TRBJ2-1; v_call: TRBV30; clone_size: NA
cdr3_aa: AWKVKSLYGYT; j_call: TRBJ1-2; v_call: TRBV30; clone_size: NA
cdr3_aa: SARVTDTQY; j_call: TRBJ2-3; v_call: TRBV20-1; clone_size: NA
cdr3_aa: ASSPGQVNTLH; j_call: TRBJ1-6; v_call: TRBV5-6; clone_size: NA
cdr3_aa: SVRLAYEQY; j_call: TRBJ2-7; v_call: TRBV29-1; clone_size: few
cdr3_aa: ASRMAASGLNEQF; j_call: TRBJ2-1; v_call: TRBV5-1; clone_size: NA
cdr3_aa: SVGRGKDGYGYT; j_call: TRBJ1-2; v_call: TRBV29-1; clone_size: few
cdr3_aa: ASSPSGITYEQY; j_call: TRBJ2-7; v_call: TRBV9; clone_size: NA
cdr3_aa: ASSPRTSGPSTDTQY; j_call: TRBJ2-3; v_call: TRBV5-1; clone_size: NA
cdr3_aa: ASSLGGAQAHNEQF; j_call: TRBJ2-1; v_call: TRBV5-4; clone_size: NA
cdr3_aa: ASSTRDRVVPSEAF; j_call: TRBJ1-1; v_call: TRBV5-1; clone_size: NA
cdr3_aa: ASSPDQGTDTQY; j_call: TRBJ2-3; v_call: TRBV7-9; clone_size: NA
cdr3_aa: ASTFPGGSGEQF; j_call: TRBJ2-1; v_call: TRBV25-1; clone_size: few
cdr3_aa: ASSLTGMNTEAF; j_call: TRBJ1-1; v_call: TRBV27; clone_size: NA
cdr3_aa: SATQGFSYEQY; j_call: TRBJ2-7; v_call: TRBV29-1; clone_size: NA
cdr3_aa: SGTRGNTEAF; j_call: TRBJ1-1; v_call: TRBV29-1; clone_size: NA
cdr3_aa: ASSPGPVYQPQH; j_call: TRBJ1-5; v_call: TRBV9; clone_size: NA
cdr3_aa: ASSPVPGHTTGNTIY; j_call: TRBJ1-3; v_call: TRBV5-1; clone_size: NA
cdr3_aa: SVAGTGANVLT; j_call: TRBJ2-6; v_call: TRBV29-1; clone_size: NA
cdr3_aa: SVRSGVGYT; j_call: TRBJ1-2; v_call: TRBV29-1; clone_size: NA
cdr3_aa: AWKATWGSGGADEQF; j_call: TRBJ2-1; v_call: TRBV30; clone_size: NA
cdr3_aa: ASSYSDFLSTDTQY; j_call: TRBJ2-3; v_call: TRBV6-5; clone_size: NA
cdr3_aa: AWSVRGGELF; j_call: TRBJ2-2; v_call: TRBV30; clone_size: few